The present T cell receptor (beta chain) was sequenced within a study of blood T cell repertoires in COVID-19. Study as a whole: Sites across the United States, Italy and Spain contributed samples from acute and convalescent COVID-19. Sample material is recorded as cDNA or gDNA derived from T cells, B-cell-depleted T cells, or PBMCs.

Data came from immunoSEQ multiplex PCR; TCRdb stores just in-frame clones and leaves some out. The data hold 350,000 or so clones, with approximately 87% observed a single time. Seattle patients were enrolled while actively infected and followed longitudinally. This CDR3 region has 15 residues. The J segment lost 1 base and the V segment lost 8 bases, leaving 7 bases of the junction unmatched. Germline-derived CDR1 and CDR2 are SGHTA and FQGNSA. Sequenced: peripheral blood. The J gene is TRBJ2-2, the V gene TRBV7-2, with 7 bases matching TRBD1. The source is a woman in her twenties or thirties with COVID-19, enrolled during active disease. The CDR3 is CASLRGIVNTGELFF. The CDR3 coding sequence is TGTGCCAGCCTCAGGGGGATAGTGAACACCGGGGAGCTGTTTTTT.